Listed below are T cell receptor beta chains from one sample, sequenced in a study of OX40 agonist ivuxolimab in advanced cancers. Profiling relied on immunoSEQ multiplex PCR, and the TCRdb table lists in-frame clones only, not all of them. Among tens of thousands of clones listed, 89% were seen once. The source was CD4+ or CD8+ T cells sorted from blood, collected in a trial of the OX40 agonist ivuxolimab. These receptors all come from an adult with an advanced solid tumor such as melanoma, head and neck, liver or kidney cancer. Each CDR3 is given with its conserved first and last residue. The D gene is left open where the match is weak. A clone size is listed for some rows: how often the clone was seen (once, few, many), or a class if it is expanded.

D gene | J gene | CDR3 length | clone size | V gene | CDR3 protein | CDR3 DNA
TRBD2 | TRBJ2-7 | 14 | . | TRBV5-4 | CASSWTSGGEEQYF | TGTGCCAGCAGCTGGACTAGCGGGGGGGAAGAGCAGTACTTC
. | TRBJ1-3 | 14 | . | TRBV7-2 | CASSPGTPGNTIYF | TGTGCCAGCAGCCCCGGAACCCCCGGAAACACCATATATTTT
TRBD1 | TRBJ1-4 | 14 | . | TRBV5-1 | CASSSSTGDVKLFF | TGCGCCAGCAGCTCGAGCACAGGGGATGTAAAACTGTTTTTT
. | TRBJ2-7 | 14 | . | TRBV2 | CASSEKVNSYEQYF | TGTGCCAGCAGTGAGAAAGTAAACAGCTACGAGCAGTACTTC
. | TRBJ1-1 | 12 | . | TRBV2 | CASFREYTEAFF | TGTGCCAGCTTCAGAGAGTACACTGAAGCTTTCTTT
. | TRBJ1-2 | 12 | . | TRBV10-3 | CAVQEGNYGYTF | TGTGCCGTGCAGGAGGGGAACTATGGCTACACCTTC
. | TRBJ2-3 | 15 | . | TRBV4-1 | CASSQESGHTDTQYF | TGCGCCAGCAGCCAAGAATCGGGTCACACAGATACGCAGTATTTT
TRBD1 | TRBJ2-7 | 12 | few | TRBV4-2 | CASSRDRAEQYF | TGTGCCAGCAGTCGAGACAGGGCCGAGCAGTACTTC
. | TRBJ2-7 | 15 | . | TRBV27 | CASSGTLLSSYEQYF | TGTGCCAGCAGTGGTACCCTACTGAGCTCCTACGAGCAGTACTTC
. | TRBJ2-3 | 15 | . | TRBV18 | CASSPQGKETDTQYF | TGTGCCAGCTCACCACAGGGGAAGGAGACAGATACGCAGTATTTT
. | TRBJ1-3 | 14 | . | TRBV5-1 | CASSIGSSGNTIYF | TGCGCCAGCAGTATCGGGAGCTCTGGAAACACCATATATTTT
. | TRBJ1-3 | 16 | . | TRBV6-6 | CASTNDRILSGNTIYF | TGTGCCAGCACCAACGACAGGATCCTCTCTGGAAACACCATATATTTT
TRBD1 | TRBJ1-1 | 15 | . | TRBV7-2 | CASSLVGTGKTEAFF | TGTGCCAGCAGCTTAGTAGGGACAGGGAAAACTGAAGCTTTCTTT
. | TRBJ2-3 | 15 | . | TRBV5-1 | CASSWEGRSPDTQYF | TGCGCCAGCAGCTGGGAAGGACGTTCCCCAGATACGCAGTATTTT
TRBD2 | TRBJ2-1 | 15 | . | TRBV6-5 | CASSPLTSGGAIEFF | TGTGCCAGCAGTCCTTTGACTAGCGGGGGGGCGATCGAGTTCTTC
TRBD2 | TRBJ2-1 | 15 | . | TRBV28 | CASSTSGSAYNEQFF | TGTGCCAGCAGCACCAGCGGGAGCGCCTACAATGAGCAGTTCTTC